The 19 T cell receptor beta chains listed next were all sequenced from one sample in a study of blood T cell repertoires in COVID-19. The data were produced by immunoSEQ multiplex PCR, yet TCRdb's version contains in-frame clones alone and is incomplete. Here the sample spans 150,000 to 180,000 clones, 60% to 85% being singletons. The sample was peripheral blood. These receptors were obtained from a man of 80 years or more with acute or convalescent COVID-19.

This sequence joins TRBV19 and TRBJ2-1; the D gene is possibly TRBD1 (5 bases). Trimming left V 5 bases short and J 10 bases short, with 15 bases between. Germline CDR1 reads LNHDA; CDR2 reads SQIVND (reference sequence). This CDR3 comprises 13 residues. CDR3 protein: CASSFQGPREQFF. The DNA for the CDR3 is TGTGCCAGTAGTTTTCAGGGTCCGCGGGAGCAGTTCTTC.

The chain carries TRBV25-1 and TRBJ2-2; D might be TRBD1 (5 bases). The CDR3 is 14 residues long. V lost 4 bases and J lost 5, with 11 bases in between. Germline V lookup: CDR1 MGHDK, CDR2 SYGVNS. CDR3 residues: CASSGETGTGELFF. The CDR3 DNA is TGTGCCAGCAGTGGCGAAACAGGAACCGGGGAGCTGTTTTTT.

The chain is built from TRBV6-1 and TRBJ2-1, with D possibly matching TRBD1 (6 bases). V was pared by 6 bases and J by 0 bases, with 18 bases between. Germline CDR1 is MNHNS and CDR2 is SASEGT. This CDR3 has 17 residues. The chain's CDR3 is CASRELGQLRSYNEQFF. CDR3 in DNA: TGTGCCAGCAGGGAACTTGGACAGCTCCGCTCCTACAATGAGCAGTTCTTC.

This chain joins TRBV14 and TRBJ1-1; 8 positions match TRBD1. This CDR3 has 15 residues. Germline-derived CDR1 and CDR2 are SGHDN and FVKESK. V shed 4 bases, J shed 3 bases, and the junction held 7 bases outside the gene matches. The DNA of the CDR3 is TGTGCCAGCAGCCTACGGACAGGGTGGGACACTGAAGCTTTCTTT. This sequence encodes CASSLRTGWDTEAFF.

The chain has TRBV11-2 and TRBJ2-1; D remains ambiguous. CDR1 is SGHAT, CDR2 FQNNGV, per germline. The CDR3 loop spans 14 amino acids. V shed 1 base and J shed 5 bases, with 9 bases lying between them. CDR3: CASSLVSGNNEQFF. CDR3 nucleotide sequence: TGTGCCAGCAGCTTAGTCTCGGGTAACAATGAGCAGTTCTTC.

The chain employs TRBV13 and TRBJ1-1; the D is unclear. V gave up 1 base and J gave up 6 bases, with 9 bases separating them. Germline CDR1 PRHDT, CDR2 FYEKMQ (reference sequence). The CDR3 loop spans 13 amino acids. CDR3: CASSLELISEAFF. Written as DNA, the CDR3 is TGTGCCAGCAGCTTAGAGCTGATCTCTGAAGCTTTCTTT.

This chain links TRBV4-2 with TRBJ1-2; 11 nucleotides agree with TRBD1. The V and J ends lost 1 base and 6 bases, in that order; junction bases with no gene match: 10. The germline V gene encodes CDR1 LGHNA and CDR2 YNFKEQ. This CDR3 comprises 17 residues. The CDR3 bases are TGTGCCAGCAGCCAAGGCCCGGGACAGGGGGGAGGACATGGCTACACCTTC. Its protein is CASSQGPGQGGGHGYTF.

The V and J genes are TRBV3-1 (or the pseudogene TRBV3-2) and TRBJ1-5; no clear D gene. The length of the CDR3 is 13 residues. CDR1 is LGHDT and CDR2 is YNNKEL in the germline V gene (reference sequence). V lost 2 bases to trimming and J lost 1 base, with 3 bases between them. CDR3 DNA sequence: TGTGCCAGCAGCCAACTAAGCAATCAGCCCCAGCATTTT. The encoded protein is CASSQLSNQPQHF.

The chain joins TRBV21-1 to TRBJ1-5. TRBV21-1 is a pseudogene locus. The length of the CDR3 is 13 residues. CDR3 sequence reads: CASSKLRNQPQHF. CDR3 nucleotide sequence: TGTGCCAGCAGCAAACTTCGGAATCAGCCCCAGCATTTT.

V is TRBV5-4 and J is TRBJ2-1; 10 positions agree with TRBD2. V lost 2 bases to trimming and J lost 5 bases; unmatched junction nucleotides: 7. The germline V gene has CDR1 SGHNT and CDR2 YYREEE (reference sequence). The CDR3 totals 16 residues. In DNA form, the CDR3 reads TGTGCCAGCAGCTTCGGGCCTACTAGCGGGGACAATGAGCAGTTCTTC. Residues: CASSFGPTSGDNEQFF. Together with reference TRBV5-4 and TRBJ2-1, the CDR3 gives the full variable domain: ETGVTQSPTHLIKTRGQQVTLRCSSQSGHNTVSWYQQALGQGPQFIFQYYREEENGRGNFPPRFSGLQFPNYSSELNVNALELDDSALYLCASSFGPTSGDNEQFFGPGTRLTVL.

The sample holds one count of this clone. The J gene is TRBJ1-1, the V gene TRBV7-8, with D hard to call. V was pared by 5 bases and J by 1 base, with 8 bases between. CDR3 size: 13 residues. Germline CDR1 is SGHVS and CDR2 is FQNEAQ. The chain's CDR3 is CASSRARNTEAFF. The CDR3 DNA reads as TGTGCCAGCAGCCGGGCCCGGAACACTGAAGCTTTCTTT.

With respect to this clone: In the same sample, other DNA sequences code for this CDR3. The rearrangement joins TRBV3-1 (or the pseudogene TRBV3-2) to TRBJ1-3, with 10 bases aligning to TRBD1. The CDR3 has 16 residues. The J segment lost 0 bases and the V segment lost 4 bases, leaving 3 bases of the junction unmatched. Germline V lookup: CDR1 LGHDT, CDR2 YNNKEL (reference sequence). The CDR3 spells CASSRTGGNSGNTIYF. The CDR3 nucleotides are TGTGCCAGCAGCCGGACAGGGGGAAACTCTGGAAACACCATATATTTT.

This clone was seen a single time. The rearrangement uses TRBV5-8 and TRBJ2-7; D remains unclear. V shed 4 bases and J shed 0 bases, with 11 bases lying between them. This CDR3 spans 14 amino acids. Germline V gene data show CDR1 as SGHTS and CDR2 as YDEGEE. CDR3 region: CASSRGRNSYEQYF. In nucleotides, the CDR3 is TGTGCCAGCAGCCGCGGCCGTAACTCCTACGAGCAGTACTTC.

This clone has only one observation. The chain recombines TRBV6-2 or TRBV6-3 with TRBJ2-2, with 7 positions matching TRBD1. V lost 5 bases, J lost 4 bases, and 7 bases stayed unmatched. The CDR3 has 15 amino acids. Germline V lookup: CDR1 MNHEY, CDR2 SVGEGT. DNA of the CDR3: TGTGCCAGCAGTATGAGGGGGCCGGGCACCGGGGAGCTGTTTTTT. Amino acid sequence: CASSMRGPGTGELFF.

The chain employs TRBV27 and TRBJ2-5; D is possibly TRBD2 (5 bases). This CDR3 has 14 amino acids. V was clipped by 9 bases and J by 0 bases, with 14 bases between them. From germline, CDR1 is MNHEY and CDR2 SMNVEV (reference sequence). The CDR3 region is CASGIRRYQETQYF. CDR3 sequence (DNA): TGTGCCAGTGGAATTCGGAGGTACCAAGAGACCCAGTACTTC.

The chain has TRBV7-3 and TRBJ2-1; perhaps TRBD1 as D (6 bases). This CDR3 region has 15 residues. The V end lost 8 bases, the J end lost 5 bases, and 19 bases lay between the germline ends. Germline loops: CDR1 SGHTA, CDR2 FQGTGA. In nucleotides, the CDR3 is TGTGCCAGCTCCCAGTTTGTCAGGGGCAACAATGAGCAGTTCTTC. Translating gives CASSQFVRGNNEQFF.

The chain couples TRBV23-1 to TRBJ1-4, with 8 nucleotides matching TRBD1. TRBV23-1 is an open reading frame whose function is uncertain. The CDR3 consists of 18 residues. J lost 3 bases, V lost 2 bases, and 11 bases had no gene match. CDR3 DNA sequence: TGCGCCAGCAGTCAAAAGACAGGGGTTAGAGTAGCTAATGAAAAACTGTTTTTT. It is translated as CASSQKTGVRVANEKLFF.

The chain links TRBV18 to TRBJ2-3, with TRBD2 as a possible D gene (6 bases). This CDR3 contains 17 residues. CDR1 and CDR2 from the germline V gene are KGHSH and LQKENI. Trimming took 0 bases from V and 3 from J, leaving 16 bases between them. The CDR3 sequence is CASSPPGLGAGTDTQYF. The CDR3 DNA reads TGTGCCAGCTCACCACCGGGATTGGGCGCGGGGACAGATACGCAGTATTTT.

CDR3 sequence: CASSTSGGAGELFF. CDR3 coding DNA: TGTGCCAGCAGCACAAGCGGGGGGGCCGGGGAGCTGTTTTTT. The chain links TRBV5-4 to TRBJ2-2; 10 nucleotides align to TRBD2. J lost 6 bases, V lost 4 bases, and 3 bases had no gene match. Per the germline V gene, CDR1 is SGHNT and CDR2 is YYREEE (reference sequence). This CDR3 spans 14 amino acids.